This passage covers 27 T cell receptor beta chains from one sample sequenced in a study of early T cells in non-severe SARS-CoV-2 infection. In TCRdb, the 5' RACE reads were re-called with MiXCR into one record per CDR3 protein. The profile covers around 61,000 distinct CDR3 sequences, with under 14% appearing a single time and 1.7% taken by the ten largest. Input material: whole blood. These receptors came from an adult who was a healthcare worker with PCR-confirmed SARS-CoV-2 infection or an uninfected control (not recorded which).

This clonotype was observed many times. The gene calls are TRBV7-8 and TRBJ1-4, with unresolved D. This CDR3 is built from 14 residues. V dropped 2 bases and J dropped 5 bases, with 9 bases sitting between them. Germline-derived CDR1 and CDR2 are SGHVS and FQNEAQ. The CDR3 bases are TGTGCCAGCAGCTTAACCTCAGCGAATGAAAAACTGTTTTTT. It encodes CASSLTSANEKLFF.

This clonotype was counted at least ten times. The rearrangement joins TRBV10-1 to TRBJ1-6; no firm D call. This CDR3 spans 13 amino acids. Germline V lookup: CDR1 WNHNN, CDR2 SYGVQD (reference sequence). V lost 6 bases, J lost 8 bases, and 11 bases lay in between. The DNA for the CDR3 is TGCGCCAGCAGCGAGGACCCGGATTCACCCCTCCACTTT. Its translation: CASSEDPDSPLHF.

This clonotype showed up many times. The chain has TRBV18 and TRBJ1-1; the D gene is possibly TRBD1 (5 bases). Germline V gene data show CDR1 as KGHSH and CDR2 as LQKENI. V lost 8 bases, J lost 4 bases, and 20 bases lay in between. This CDR3 has 15 residues. CDR3 region: CASTTVPRDFTEAFF. DNA of the CDR3: TGTGCCAGCACCACCGTTCCCAGGGATTTCACTGAAGCTTTCTTT.

This clonotype was found many times. This sequence joins TRBV7-3 and TRBJ2-5; 9 positions match TRBD2. This CDR3 spans 15 amino acids. Per the germline V gene, CDR1 is SGHTA and CDR2 is FQGTGA. V lost 5 bases and J lost 2; bases outside the gene matches: 6. This CDR3 reads CASSRTAGGQETQYF. The CDR3 bases are TGTGCCAGCAGCAGAACAGCGGGGGGTCAAGAGACCCAGTACTTC.

This clonotype was found many times. This chain connects TRBV7-2 to TRBJ1-5; D gene uncertain. CDR1 is SGHTA and CDR2 is FQGNSA in the germline V gene. The CDR3 has 14 residues. V lost 5 bases and J 2 bases, leaving 10 bases between the germline ends. The CDR3 nucleotides are TGTGCCAGCAGCCCCGGCATGGGCAATCAGCCCCAGCATTTT. Translation gives CASSPGMGNQPQHF.

Many counts were recorded for this clonotype. V and J are TRBV6-2 or TRBV6-3 and TRBJ2-1, with 8 bases identical to TRBD2. CDR3 length equals 15 residues. Germline V gene data show CDR1 as MNHEY and CDR2 as SVGEGT. After removal of 0 bases from V and 9 bases from J, the junction contained 7 bases not matched to a gene. The CDR3 DNA reads as TGTGCCAGCAGTTACTCGTCCGGGGGGGACCGTGAGCAGTTCTTC. As protein: CASSYSSGGDREQFF.

In this sample, this clonotype turned up many times. The genes are TRBV7-9 and TRBJ1-1; 8 bases map to TRBD1. V lost 6 bases and J lost 0; bases outside the gene matches: 6. The CDR3 loop spans 15 amino acids. Germline loops: CDR1 SEHNR, CDR2 FQNEAQ (reference sequence). The CDR3: CASRNTGGMNTEAFF. CDR3 sequence (DNA): TGTGCCAGCAGGAACACAGGGGGGATGAACACTGAAGCTTTCTTT.

In this sample, this clonotype turned up a few times. This chain connects TRBV6-4 to TRBJ2-2; D might be TRBD2 (6 bases). This CDR3 spans 13 amino acids. Trimming shortened V by 2 bases and J by 6 bases, and 7 bases separated the two germline ends. Germline V gives CDR1 MRHNA, CDR2 SNTAGT. Here the CDR3 reads CASSDGGAGELFF. CDR3 sequence (DNA): TGTGCCAGCAGTGACGGAGGGGCCGGGGAGCTGTTTTTT.

In its sample, this clonotype was seen a few times. V gene TRBV13 combines with J gene TRBJ2-1; 7 bases line up with TRBD2. Germline V gives CDR1 PRHDT, CDR2 FYEKMQ (reference sequence). The J segment lost 1 base and the V segment lost 5 bases, leaving 8 bases of the junction unmatched. CDR3 length equals 16 residues. The CDR3 DNA sequence: TGTGCCAGCAGCCGGGCCGGGGGGATATCCTACAATGAGCAGTTCTTC. It is translated as CASSRAGGISYNEQFF. The entire variable domain, with the rest obtained from reference TRBV13 and TRBJ2-1, is as follows: AAGVIQSPRHLIKEKRETATLKCYPIPRHDTVYWYQQGPGQDPQFLISFYEKMQSDKGSIPDRFSAQQFSDYHSELNMSSLELGDSALYFCASSRAGGISYNEQFFGPGTRLTVL.

This clonotype was counted many times. This rearrangement joins TRBV13 to TRBJ2-5; D unclear. This CDR3 comprises 13 residues. In germline, CDR1 is PRHDT, CDR2 FYEKMQ (reference sequence). With 0 bases removed from V and 2 bases from J, the gap between germline ends came to 4 bases. In DNA form, the CDR3 reads TGTGCCAGCAGCTTAGGCCTTCAAGAGACCCAGTACTTC. Protein product: CASSLGLQETQYF.

This clonotype was counted a few times. This rearrangement joins TRBV5-5 to TRBJ2-7; a possible D gene is TRBD1 (5 bases). The V and J ends lost 2 bases and 1 base respectively, with 10 bases between them. CDR1 and CDR2 from the germline V gene are SGHKS and YYEKEE (reference sequence). The CDR3 consists of 14 residues. In DNA, the CDR3 is TGTGCCAGCAGCTTCAGCCAGGGTTCCTACGAGCAGTACTTC. Its protein product is CASSFSQGSYEQYF.

Ten or more counts support this clonotype. The rearrangement joins TRBV29-1 to TRBJ2-7; perhaps D is TRBD1 or TRBD2 (6 bases each). Per germline, CDR1 SQVTM and CDR2 ANQGSEA. V gave up 7 bases and J gave up 3 bases, with 13 bases separating them. This CDR3 spans 12 amino acids. DNA for the CDR3: TGCAGCGCCACGGGGGCCCACTACGAGCAGTACTTC. Its translation: CSATGAHYEQYF.

The J gene is TRBJ1-3, the V gene TRBV12-3 or TRBV12-4; D unclear. V lost 5 bases, J lost 0 bases, and 5 bases lay in between. The CDR3 runs 13 residues. The CDR3 nucleotides are TGTGCCAGCAGTATTATCTCTGGAAACACCATATATTTT. It specifies CASSIISGNTIYF.

This clonotype occurred many times. The genes are TRBV7-8 and TRBJ2-1, with 9 bases aligning to TRBD2. Germline CDR1 is SGHVS and CDR2 is FQNEAQ. The CDR3 runs 15 residues. V shed 5 bases, J shed 5 bases, and the junction held 7 bases outside the gene matches. The chain's CDR3 is CASSPPSGENNEQFF. CDR3 coding DNA: TGTGCCAGCAGCCCCCCTAGCGGGGAAAACAATGAGCAGTTCTTC.

This clonotype was picked up many times. The chain employs TRBV2 and TRBJ2-5, with 8 positions matching TRBD1. Germline V gene data show CDR1 as SNHLY and CDR2 as FYNNEI. V dropped 1 base and J dropped 3; count of bases not matched to a gene: 4. The CDR3 consists of 15 residues. The CDR3 sequence is CASSEGTGFEETQYF. The CDR3, as DNA: TGTGCCAGCAGTGAAGGGACAGGGTTTGAAGAGACCCAGTACTTC.

In its sample, this clonotype was seen a few times. The chain combines TRBV6-2 or TRBV6-3 with TRBJ2-1; D is ambiguous. Per germline, CDR1 MNHEY and CDR2 SVGEGT. V lost 0 bases to trimming and J lost 10 bases, with 7 bases between them. The CDR3 has 12 residues. CDR3 sequence (DNA): TGTGCCAGCAGTTACTCGAGATCGGAGCAGTTCTTC. This gives the protein CASSYSRSEQFF.

This clonotype was recorded many times. This chain links TRBV30 with TRBJ1-6; D is unclear. This CDR3 region has 13 residues. Germline values: CDR1 GTSNPN, CDR2 SVGIG (reference sequence). Trimming removed 0 bases at V and 6 bases at J, with 6 bases between. In DNA form, the CDR3 reads TGTGCCTGGAGTGTGGAGTTTAATTCACCCCTCCACTTT. Translated, it gives CAWSVEFNSPLHF. Supplemented by reference TRBV30 and TRBJ1-6, the full variable domain reads SQTIHQWPATLVQPVGSPLSLECTVEGTSNPNLYWYRQAAGRGLQLLFYSVGIGQISSEVPQNLSASRPQDRQFILSSKKLLLSDSGFYLCAWSVEFNSPLHFGNGTRLTVT.

Ten or more counts support this clonotype. The rearrangement joins TRBV5-1 to TRBJ2-1; no firm D call. Germline V gene sequence: CDR1 SGHRS, CDR2 YFSETQ. The CDR3 totals 11 residues. The V and J ends lost 1 base and 9 bases respectively, with 5 bases between them. This CDR3 reads CASSLTGEQFF. The CDR3 DNA reads TGCGCCAGCAGCTTGACCGGTGAGCAGTTCTTC.

This clonotype was recorded a few times. CDR3 amino acids: CASSFFEKLFF. CDR3 bases: TGTGCCAGCAGCTTTTTTGAAAAACTGTTTTTT. This sequence joins TRBV7-9 and TRBJ1-4; no definite D call. There are 11 residues in the CDR3. The germline gives CDR1 SEHNR, CDR2 FQNEAQ (reference sequence). Trimming removed 3 bases from V and 7 bases from J, with 3 bases in between.

This clonotype appeared a few times. The genes are TRBV30 and TRBJ1-1; 8 nucleotides match TRBD1. V gave up 5 bases and J gave up 2 bases; unmatched junction bases: 4. This CDR3 comprises 13 residues. Germline CDR1 reads GTSNPN; CDR2 reads SVGIG (reference sequence). As DNA, the CDR3 is TGTGCCTGGGCGACAGGGGATAACACTGAAGCTTTCTTT. Its protein is CAWATGDNTEAFF. Filled out from reference TRBV30 and TRBJ1-1, the complete variable domain reads SQTIHQWPATLVQPVGSPLSLECTVEGTSNPNLYWYRQAAGRGLQLLFYSVGIGQISSEVPQNLSASRPQDRQFILSSKKLLLSDSGFYLCAWATGDNTEAFFGQGTRLTVV.

This clonotype showed up just a few times. This chain uses TRBV10-3 with TRBJ2-2; the match to TRBD1 covers 7 bases. Germline CDR1 reads ENHRY; CDR2 reads SYGVKD. CDR3 length equals 15 residues. V was clipped by 3 bases and J by 4 bases; unmatched bases: 5. The CDR3: CAISEGGRSTGELFF. The CDR3 nucleotides are TGTGCCATCAGTGAAGGGGGCCGGAGCACCGGGGAGCTGTTTTTT.

The chain couples TRBV27 to TRBJ2-1; D uncertain. The germline gives CDR1 MNHEY, CDR2 SMNVEV (reference sequence). This CDR3 is 13 amino acids long. V was trimmed by 10 bases and J by 6 bases, leaving 16 bases between them. CDR3 in DNA: TGTGCCACTTCAATCCGTACCATCAATGAGCAGTTCTTC. It yields the protein CATSIRTINEQFF.

This clonotype was picked up many times. This chain links TRBV7-2 with TRBJ2-3; a possible D gene is TRBD2 (6 bases). The ends were cut back, 3 bases at V and 0 bases at J, with 10 bases in the middle. The CDR3 consists of 15 residues. Germline V lookup: CDR1 SGHTA, CDR2 FQGNSA. The CDR3 region is CASSFLAQSTDTQYF. In nucleotides, the CDR3 is TGTGCCAGCAGCTTCCTAGCGCAGAGCACAGATACGCAGTATTTT.

This clonotype was detected a few times. J is TRBJ1-5 and V is TRBV5-7; TRBD1 aligns across 7 bases. TRBV5-7 is treated as an ORF (open reading frame) with a function not yet certain. With 4 bases clipped from V and 7 bases from J, the junction kept 11 bases outside the gene matches. The length of the CDR3 is 15 residues. The CDR3 sequence: CASSTPSGGGQPQHF. In DNA form, the CDR3 reads TGTGCCAGCAGCACACCTTCAGGGGGAGGACAGCCCCAGCATTTT.

Comments on this clonotype: The final CDR3 position lacks the conserved phenylalanine or tryptophan, pointing to a likely read error. It is unclear where the CDR3 begins or ends on the DNA, so no DNA is shown, and the CDR3 is as TCRdb lists it. The CDR3 loop reads CASSSGTGGSLAV. The rearrangement links TRBV7-8 to TRBJ1-1; the table calls TRBD1, which could not be checked here. The germline V gene has CDR1 SGHVS and CDR2 FQNEAQ. Termini included, the CDR3 measures 13 amino acids.

Ten or more counts support this clonotype. CDR3 coding DNA: TGTGCCAGCAGACTGCCCAGCCAAAACATTCAGTACTTC. It is translated as CASRLPSQNIQYF. The genes are TRBV6-6 and TRBJ2-4; D is undetermined. Germline-derived CDR1 and CDR2 are MNHNY and SVGAGI (reference sequence). V was trimmed by 6 bases and J by 5 bases, leaving 11 bases between them. This CDR3 spans 13 amino acids.

The gene calls are TRBV6-6 and TRBJ2-3; D gene ambiguous. Germline-derived CDR1 and CDR2 are MNHNY and SVGAGI (reference sequence). Trimming removed 1 base from V and 4 bases from J, with 18 bases in between. The CDR3 contains 17 residues. CDR3 region: CASSYFARPDQADTQYF. CDR3 DNA sequence: TGTGCCAGCAGTTACTTTGCGAGACCGGACCAGGCAGATACGCAGTATTTT.